The TCR beta chain described here comes from a study of Ad26.COV2.S vaccination and SARS-CoV-2 variants. Study-wide context: Recipients of Ad26.COV2.S got it intramuscularly, once or twice 56 days apart. Notes on the study in general: There was reportedly substantial breadth in spike-specific CD8+ and CD4+ T cell responses after vaccination. Across vaccine and placebo recipients, the breadth of non-spike TCRs was similar.

Documented treatment: some 19 received Ad26.COV2.S at low or high dose, single or two shots; 5 received placebo; per-sample allocation not given. Repertoires come from day 63 after the first vaccine or placebo injection. Ad26 vector vaccine expressed Wuhan-strain SARS-CoV-2 spike. Comment on this clone: Its antigen is currently unknown.

Germline CDR1 is SGHRS and CDR2 is YFSETQ. V was clipped by 4 bases and J by 8 bases, with 12 bases between them. This CDR3 has 13 amino acids. TCRdb's table, derived via immunoSEQ multiplex PCR, lists solely in-frame clones and lacks some. This table holds roughly 400,000 clones, approximately 91% found once. The chain employs TRBV5-1 and TRBJ1-4; TRBD1 might be the D (6 bases). The source of this sequence is a person aged 18-65 years who received the Ad26.COV2.S COVID-19 vaccine or a placebo. Sequencing used peripheral blood, obtained in a trial of Ad26.COV2.S vaccine versus placebo. The CDR3 is CASSTGQSEKLFF. CDR3 nucleotides: TGCGCCAGCAGCACGGGACAATCAGAAAAACTGTTTTTT.